Following are 21 T cell receptor beta chains from one sample sequenced in a study of blood T cell repertoires in COVID-19. TCRdb's table, derived via immunoSEQ multiplex PCR, lists solely in-frame clones and lacks some. The sample has about 230,000 clones, 65% to 90% seen once. The sample comprised peripheral blood. The origin of the receptors is a middle-aged man with COVID-19, enrolled during active disease.

CDR3 region: CASSPRTLQGFYEQYF. DNA for the CDR3: TGTGCCAGCTCACCACGCACTTTACAGGGGTTCTACGAGCAGTACTTC. The V and J genes are TRBV18 and TRBJ2-7, with 7 positions matching TRBD1. The CDR3 has 16 amino acids. Germline CDR1 is KGHSH and CDR2 is LQKENI. The trim removed 1 base at V and 3 bases at J, leaving 9 bases unmatched.

Remarks on this clone: Other DNA sequences in this specimen translate into the identical CDR3. The chain joins TRBV5-1 to TRBJ2-3, with 10 bases aligning to TRBD2. The V segment lost 5 bases and the J segment 0 bases; nucleotides outside the gene matches: 3. In germline, CDR1 is SGHRS, CDR2 YFSETQ. There are 15 residues in the CDR3. CDR3 nucleotides: TGCGCCAGCAGGTGGACTAGCGGAAGCACAGATACGCAGTATTTT. Residues: CASRWTSGSTDTQYF. Using reference TRBV5-1 and TRBJ2-3 for the parts outside the CDR3, the full variable domain is KAGVTQTPRYLIKTRGQQVTLSCSPISGHRSVSWYQQTPGQGLQFLFEYFSETQRNKGNFPGRFSGRQFSNSRSEMNVSTLELGDSALYLCASRWTSGSTDTQYFGPGTRLTVL.

The chain couples TRBV29-1 to TRBJ2-6; no clear D. Germline CDR1 is SQVTM and CDR2 is ANQGSEA. The CDR3 runs to 13 residues. The V gene lost 4 bases and the J gene lost 0 bases, with 4 bases spanning the gap. The CDR3 DNA follows: TGCAGCGTTGCTGTCTCTGGGGCCAACGTCCTGACTTTC. Its protein is CSVAVSGANVLTF. The entire variable domain, with the rest obtained from reference TRBV29-1 and TRBJ2-6, is as follows: SAVISQKPSRDICQRGTSLTIQCQVDSQVTMMFWYRQQPGQSLTLIATANQGSEATYESGFVIDKFPISRPNLTFSTLTVSNMSPEDSSIYLCSVAVSGANVLTFGAGSRLTVL.

Concerning this clone itself: Distinct nucleotide sequences in the sample also encode this CDR3. Here the CDR3 DNA reads TGTGCCAGCAGCTCGGACAGGGTCGCCTACGAGCAGTACTTC. Translation: CASSSDRVAYEQYF. This rearrangement joins TRBV7-9 to TRBJ2-7; TRBD1 agrees at 8 bases. The CDR3 has 14 amino acids. The germline V gene encodes CDR1 SEHNR and CDR2 FQNEAQ (reference sequence). The V gene end was trimmed by 4 bases and the J gene end by 2 bases; junction bases not matched to a gene: 4.

The V call is TRBV30, the J call TRBJ1-6, with TRBD1 matching over 8 bases. The CDR3 extends over 15 amino acids. Losses at the gene ends were 4 bases for V and 5 bases for J; bases not matched to a gene: 7. The germline V gene encodes CDR1 GTSNPN and CDR2 SVGIG (reference sequence). DNA for the CDR3: TGTGCCTGGACAGGGATGACAGGGGATAATTCACCCCTCCACTTT. Translating gives CAWTGMTGDNSPLHF.

V is TRBV11-2 and J is TRBJ1-1, with 7 bases fitting TRBD1. The CDR3 sequence is 15 residues long. Germline V lookup: CDR1 SGHAT, CDR2 FQNNGV. The trim removed 5 bases at V and 4 bases at J, leaving 10 bases unmatched. The CDR3 reads CASSPDRVRGTEAFF. In nucleotides, the CDR3 is TGTGCCAGCAGCCCTGACAGGGTTAGGGGCACTGAAGCTTTCTTT.

The rearrangement joins TRBV18 to TRBJ1-1; D gene uncertain. The V end lost 0 bases, the J end lost 4 bases, and 12 bases lay between the germline ends. CDR1 KGHSH and CDR2 LQKENI come from the germline V gene. This CDR3 spans 15 amino acids. The CDR3 bases are TGTGCCAGCTCACCACCCTACAGTTTCGGCACTGAAGCTTTCTTT. Translation: CASSPPYSFGTEAFF.

The V gene is TRBV6-5, the J gene TRBJ2-7, with D tentatively TRBD2 (6 bases). Between the trimmed V and J ends, which lost 8 bases and 5 bases, there was a span of 19 bases. CDR1 and CDR2 from the germline V gene are MNHEY and SVGAGI. This CDR3 comprises 14 residues. The CDR3 DNA follows: TGTGCCAGCGGAGGGACGGCCAGGGCTGACGAGCAGTACTTC. Translated, it gives CASGGTARADEQYF.

In this sample, this clone turned up many times. The rearrangement joins TRBV2 to TRBJ2-1; 7 bases match TRBD2. This CDR3 spans 15 amino acids. Germline V gives CDR1 SNHLY, CDR2 FYNNEI. Losses at the gene ends were 4 bases for V and 2 bases for J; bases not matched to a gene: 5. CDR3 DNA sequence: TGTGCCAGCAGTGTGGCGGGGGAACCCTACAATGAGCAGTTCTTC. As protein: CASSVAGEPYNEQFF.

This chain uses TRBV18 with TRBJ1-1; the D is unclear. The germline V gene encodes CDR1 KGHSH and CDR2 LQKENI. The CDR3 spans 15 residues. Trimming took 1 base from V and 0 from J, leaving 9 bases between them. In nucleotides, the CDR3 is TGTGCCAGCTCACCACGAGTTTTCATGAACACTGAAGCTTTCTTT. Protein product: CASSPRVFMNTEAFF.

The rearrangement joins TRBV24-1 to TRBJ2-5, with D possibly being TRBD1 (6 bases). Germline CDR1 reads KGHDR; CDR2 reads SFDVKD. The CDR3 spans 15 residues. The V and J ends lost 5 bases and 1 base respectively, with 13 bases between them. The CDR3 protein is CATSAGDTIQETQYF. Written as DNA, the CDR3 is TGTGCCACCAGTGCCGGGGACACCATCCAAGAGACCCAGTACTTC.

CDR3 DNA sequence: TGTGCCAGCAGTCAGACATCCGGGAACACTGAAGCTTTCTTT. It specifies CASSQTSGNTEAFF. This rearrangement joins TRBV6-6 to TRBJ1-1; no clear D gene. The CDR3 runs to 14 residues. V was clipped by 5 bases and J by 1 base, with 11 bases between them. Germline CDR1 is MNHNY and CDR2 is SVGAGI (reference sequence).

The chain recombines TRBV2 with TRBJ1-1; possible D gene TRBD1, 6 bases. The CDR3 is made up of 17 amino acids. V was pared by 0 bases and J by 0 bases, with 14 bases between. Germline CDR1 reads SNHLY; CDR2 reads FYNNEI. CDR3 DNA: TGTGCCAGCAGTGAAGCTCCGGACAGACGACTGAACACTGAAGCTTTCTTT. Residues: CASSEAPDRRLNTEAFF. The entire variable domain, with the rest obtained from reference TRBV2 and TRBJ1-1, is as follows: EPEVTQTPSHQVTQMGQEVILRCVPISNHLYFYWYRQILGQKVEFLVSFYNNEISEKSEIFDDQFSVERPDGSNFTLKIRSTKLEDSAMYFCASSEAPDRRLNTEAFFGQGTRLTVV.

This rearrangement joins TRBV9 to TRBJ1-2; 8 nucleotides line up with TRBD1. This CDR3 spans 16 amino acids. CDR1 SGDLS and CDR2 YYNGEE come from the germline V gene. The junction had 7 bases not matched to a gene; V was cut back by 2 bases and J by 1 base. CDR3 nucleotides: TGTGCCAGCAGCGTGTTCGCAGGGGGCGTTAACTATGGCTACACCTTC. Amino acid sequence: CASSVFAGGVNYGYTF.

The chain couples TRBV6-5 to TRBJ2-5, with 8 positions matching TRBD1. The V segment lost 6 bases and the J segment 2 bases; nucleotides outside the gene matches: 8. Per germline, CDR1 MNHEY and CDR2 SVGAGI. The CDR3 covers 15 residues. This chain's CDR3 is CASRGPGTGQETQYF. The CDR3 DNA reads as TGTGCCAGCAGAGGCCCAGGGACAGGACAAGAGACCCAGTACTTC.

V is TRBV11-2 and J is TRBJ2-1; 7 positions agree with TRBD2. CDR3 length: 16 amino acids. The V gene's germline CDR1 is SGHAT and CDR2 FQNNGV. The V segment lost 0 bases and the J segment 4 bases; nucleotides outside the gene matches: 6. This CDR3 is CASSLDPGGEYNEQFF. CDR3 in DNA: TGTGCCAGCAGCTTAGATCCGGGGGGAGAGTACAATGAGCAGTTCTTC.

CDR3 in amino acids: CASSLTPLGSRSYEQYF. CDR3 bases: TGTGCCAGCAGTTTAACCCCCTTGGGTAGCAGATCCTACGAGCAGTACTTC. V is TRBV27 and J is TRBJ2-7, with unresolved D. V lost 2 bases and J 1 base, leaving 18 bases between the germline ends. From germline, CDR1 is MNHEY and CDR2 SMNVEV (reference sequence). The CDR3 sequence is 17 residues long.

J is TRBJ2-7 and V is TRBV18; D may be TRBD1 (6 bases). The CDR3 has 16 residues. The germline V and J ends were trimmed by 2 bases and 7 bases, with 21 bases remaining between them. Germline V lookup: CDR1 KGHSH, CDR2 LQKENI. The CDR3 region is CASSPNPQGLNSEQYF. CDR3 sequence (DNA): TGTGCCAGCTCACCAAATCCACAGGGCCTTAACTCGGAGCAGTACTTC.

The chain uses TRBV7-9 and TRBJ1-5, with TRBD1 as a possible D gene (6 bases). Germline V gives CDR1 SEHNR, CDR2 FQNEAQ (reference sequence). The CDR3 runs to 14 residues. The V end was cut by 5 bases, the J end by 3 bases, with 11 bases between. CDR3 DNA sequence: TGTGCCAGCAGCCAAGGGGGATTCAATCAGCCCCAGCATTTT. Translation: CASSQGGFNQPQHF.

This clone has only one observation. The chain is built from TRBV3-1 (or the pseudogene TRBV3-2) and TRBJ2-3, with TRBD2 identical over 12 bases. The germline gives CDR1 LGHDT, CDR2 YNNKEL (reference sequence). V was clipped by 4 bases and J by 6 bases; unmatched bases: 5. The length of the CDR3 is 15 residues. CDR3 in DNA: TGTGCCAGCAGCCCATCGGGGACTAGCGGGGATACGCAGTATTTT. Amino acid sequence: CASSPSGTSGDTQYF.

The V gene is TRBV9, the J gene TRBJ1-1; maybe TRBD1 (5 bases). CDR1 and CDR2 (germline): SGDLS, YYNGEE. CDR3 length: 14 amino acids. With 2 bases removed from V and 0 bases from J, the gap between germline ends came to 8 bases. CDR3 residues: CASSVDTVNTEAFF. The DNA for the CDR3 is TGTGCCAGCAGCGTGGACACTGTGAACACTGAAGCTTTCTTT.